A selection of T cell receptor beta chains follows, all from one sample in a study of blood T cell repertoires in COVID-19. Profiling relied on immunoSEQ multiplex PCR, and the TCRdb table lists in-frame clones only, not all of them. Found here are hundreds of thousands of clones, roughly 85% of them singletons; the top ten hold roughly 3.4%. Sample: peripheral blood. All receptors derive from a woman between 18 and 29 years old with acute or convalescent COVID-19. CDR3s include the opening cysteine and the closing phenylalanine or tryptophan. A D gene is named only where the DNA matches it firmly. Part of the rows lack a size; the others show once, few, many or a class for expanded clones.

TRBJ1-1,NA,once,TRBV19,CASIDSNTEAFF,TGTGCCAGTATCGACAGTAACACTGAAGCTTTCTTT
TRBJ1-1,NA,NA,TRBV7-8,CASSLPRHMNTEAFF,TGTGCCAGCAGCTTGCCGAGACACATGAACACTGAAGCTTTCTTT
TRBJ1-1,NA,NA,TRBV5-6,CASSFAGLGTEAFF,TGTGCCAGCAGCTTCGCAGGGCTCGGGACTGAAGCTTTCTTT
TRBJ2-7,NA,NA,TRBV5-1,CASSLGWDTYEQYF,TGCGCCAGCAGCTTGGGTTGGGACACGTACGAGCAGTACTTC
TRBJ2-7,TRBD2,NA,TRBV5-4,CASSLLAGGPYEQYF,TGTGCCAGCAGCTTACTAGCGGGAGGGCCCTACGAGCAGTACTTC
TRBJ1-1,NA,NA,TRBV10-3,CAISTGHTEAFF,TGTGCCATATCCACAGGGCACACTGAAGCTTTCTTT
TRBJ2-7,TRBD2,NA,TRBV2,CASSDGGGPGNEQYF,TGTGCCAGCAGTGACGGGGGGGGGCCGGGAAACGAGCAGTACTTC
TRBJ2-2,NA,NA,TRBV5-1,CASSRGGVAGELFF,TGCGCCAGCAGCAGGGGCGGCGTCGCCGGGGAGCTGTTTTTT
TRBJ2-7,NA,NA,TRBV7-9,CASGPGTSYEQYF,TGTGCCAGCGGACCCGGGACATCCTACGAGCAGTACTTC
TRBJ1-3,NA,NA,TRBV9,CASTLGATPSGNTIYF,TGTGCCAGCACCTTAGGGGCTACTCCCTCTGGAAACACCATATATTTT
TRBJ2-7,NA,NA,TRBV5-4,CASSSPPMAGSGYEQYF,TGTGCCAGCAGCTCGCCCCCCATGGCCGGGAGTGGGTACGAGCAGTACTTC
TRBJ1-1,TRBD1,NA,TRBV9,CASSVDPNGQGFFF,TGTGCCAGCAGCGTAGACCCCAACGGACAGGGTTTTTTCTTT
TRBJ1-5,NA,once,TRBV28,CASSVTQGSNQPQHF,TGTGCCAGCAGCGTAACCCAGGGGAGCAATCAGCCCCAGCATTTT
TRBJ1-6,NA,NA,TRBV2,CASSAGQFDSF,TGTGCCAGCAGTGCTGGGCAGTTCGACAGCTTT
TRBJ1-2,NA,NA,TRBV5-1,CASSLGASGDGYTF,TGCGCCAGCAGCTTGGGCGCGTCGGGGGATGGCTACACCTTC
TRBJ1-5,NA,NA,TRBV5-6,CASSLGLNSNQPQHF,TGTGCCAGCAGCTTAGGACTTAATAGCAATCAGCCCCAGCATTTT
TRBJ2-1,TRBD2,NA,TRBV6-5,CASSYSTSGDNEQFF,TGTGCCAGCAGTTACTCGACTAGCGGAGACAATGAGCAGTTCTTC
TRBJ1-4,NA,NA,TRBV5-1,CASSPGSNEKLFF,TGCGCCAGCAGTCCCGGGTCTAATGAAAAACTGTTTTTT
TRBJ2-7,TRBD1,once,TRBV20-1,CSARTGYEQYF,TGCAGTGCTAGGACAGGGTACGAGCAGTACTTC
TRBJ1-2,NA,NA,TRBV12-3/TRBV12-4,CASRKDGGYGYTF,TGTGCCAGCAGGAAAGACGGGGGGTATGGCTACACCTTC
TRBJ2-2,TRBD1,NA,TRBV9,CASSASRDRDTGELFF,TGTGCCAGCAGCGCCTCCAGGGACAGGGACACCGGGGAGCTGTTTTTT
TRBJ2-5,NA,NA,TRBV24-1,CVIRDIQETQYF,TGTGTAATCCGGGACATCCAAGAGACCCAGTACTTC
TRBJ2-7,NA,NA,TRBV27,CASSSLRGIIYEQYF,TGTGCCAGCAGTTCTCTCAGGGGAATAATCTACGAGCAGTACTTC
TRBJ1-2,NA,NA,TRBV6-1,CASSEASLQGYRDGYTF,TGTGCCAGCAGTGAAGCTTCGCTGCAGGGGTATAGGGATGGCTACACCTTC
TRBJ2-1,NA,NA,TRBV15,CATRVDRGGGNEQFF,TGTGCCACCAGAGTAGACCGGGGAGGGGGCAATGAGCAGTTCTTC
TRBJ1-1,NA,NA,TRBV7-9,CASSPSIYAFF,TGTGCCAGCAGCCCCTCGATCTATGCTTTCTTT
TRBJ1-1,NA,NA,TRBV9,CASSVDSRSTEAFF,TGTGCCAGCAGCGTGGACAGTAGGAGCACTGAAGCTTTCTTT
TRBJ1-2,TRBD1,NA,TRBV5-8,CASSVRDSEGYTF,TGTGCCAGCAGCGTTCGGGACAGCGAAGGCTACACCTTC
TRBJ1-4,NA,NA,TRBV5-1,CASSLTATNEKLFF,TGCGCCAGCAGCTTGACGGCAACTAATGAAAAACTGTTTTTT
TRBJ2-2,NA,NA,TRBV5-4,CASSLGANTGELFF,TGTGCCAGCAGCTTGGGGGCAAACACCGGGGAGCTGTTTTTT
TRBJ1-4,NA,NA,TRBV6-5,CASRDRPLPNEKLFF,TGTGCCAGCAGGGACAGACCTCTTCCTAATGAAAAACTGTTTTTT
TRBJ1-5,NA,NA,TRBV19,CASSIAGQPQHF,TGTGCCAGTAGTATAGCCGGGCAGCCCCAGCATTTT
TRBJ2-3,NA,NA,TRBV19,CASSIIGGTDTQYF,TGTGCCAGTAGTATCATAGGGGGCACAGATACGCAGTATTTT
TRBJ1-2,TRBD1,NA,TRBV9,CASSPGQQNYGYTF,TGTGCCAGCAGCCCGGGACAGCAAAACTATGGCTACACCTTC
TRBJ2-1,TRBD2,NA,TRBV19,CASSTTGGASGYNEQFF,TGTGCCAGTAGTACGACGGGGGGGGCCTCAGGGTACAATGAGCAGTTCTTC
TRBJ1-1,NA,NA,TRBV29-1,CSVPATLRGLGRTEAFF,TGCAGCGTCCCCGCAACTTTGCGGGGTCTTGGGCGCACTGAAGCTTTCTTT
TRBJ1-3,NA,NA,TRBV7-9,CASSLVGGSGNSGNTIYF,TGTGCCAGCAGCTTAGTAGGGGGATCGGGGAACTCTGGAAACACCATATATTTT
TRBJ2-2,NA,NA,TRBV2,CASSATRAGELFF,TGTGCCAGCAGCGCCACTAGGGCCGGGGAGCTGTTTTTT
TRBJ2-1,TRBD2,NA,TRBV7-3,CASSLRAGRDEQFF,TGTGCCAGCAGTCTCCGGGCAGGGAGGGATGAGCAGTTCTTC
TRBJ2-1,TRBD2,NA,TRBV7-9,CASSLGTSRSNEQFF,TGTGCCAGCAGCTTGGGGACTAGCCGATCGAATGAGCAGTTCTTC
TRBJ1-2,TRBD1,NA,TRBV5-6,CASSSGTGTNYGYTF,TGTGCCAGCAGCTCCGGGACAGGGACTAACTATGGCTACACCTTC
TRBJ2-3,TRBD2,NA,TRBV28,CASSLRTSGGWQYF,TGTGCCAGCAGTTTGAGAACTAGCGGGGGATGGCAGTATTTT
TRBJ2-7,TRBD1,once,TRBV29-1,CSVVRGQTYEQYF,TGCAGCGTTGTTAGGGGACAGACCTACGAGCAGTACTTC
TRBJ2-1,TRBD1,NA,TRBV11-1,CASSSRRTGSYNEQFF,TGTGCCAGCAGCTCGAGGCGGACAGGCTCCTACAATGAGCAGTTCTTC
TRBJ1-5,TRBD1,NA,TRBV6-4,CASSDSKGGLSNQPQHF,TGTGCCAGCAGTGACTCGAAAGGGGGCTTAAGCAATCAGCCCCAGCATTTT
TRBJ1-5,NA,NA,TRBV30,CAWRYPGGFSNQPQHF,TGTGCCTGGAGGTACCCAGGCGGGTTTAGCAATCAGCCCCAGCATTTT
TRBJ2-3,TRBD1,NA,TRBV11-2,CASSDGTGVTDTQYF,TGTGCCAGCAGCGATGGGACAGGGGTCACAGATACGCAGTATTTT
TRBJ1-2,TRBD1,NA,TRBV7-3,CASSPLGQGGYTF,TGTGCCAGCAGCCCCCTCGGACAGGGAGGCTACACCTTC
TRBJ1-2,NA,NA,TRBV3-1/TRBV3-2,CASEGRDSSNYGYTF,TGTGCCAGCGAAGGGCGAGACAGCTCTAACTATGGCTACACCTTC
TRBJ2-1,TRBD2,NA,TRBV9,CASSVDGSGRAEEQFF,TGTGCCAGCAGCGTAGATGGAAGCGGGAGGGCCGAAGAGCAGTTCTTC
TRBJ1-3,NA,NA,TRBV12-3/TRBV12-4,CASTRDSRNTIYF,TGTGCCAGCACCCGCGACTCAAGAAACACCATATATTTT